These 13 T cell receptor beta chains share one sample of origin, sequenced in a study of shared clonotypes between healthy human individuals (TCRdb year 2020). For the CD8 naive samples, CD45RO-negative cells were positively selected for CCR7, yielding a CD45RA+CCR7+ population from which TemRA cells were excluded. Receptor amplification or capture employed the immunoSEQ multiplex PCR assay. TCRdb mirrors the immuneACCESS table, restricted to in-frame sequences. Some clones are absent from its copies; in checked studies, under half trace to an unresolved V gene, and the reason for the others is unknown. In this sample the table shows about 2.1 million clones, around 93% of which occur a single time. The top ten clones comprise around 1.7% of the sample. The sample was naive CD8+ T cells from PBMCs. The cell subset or site label of this sample denotes: CD45RA+CCR7+. All receptors derive from a man aged 18 to 35 in good health. Some clones in this sample may be carry-over from other donors' samples.

J is TRBJ1-1 and V is TRBV7-9; D gene unclear. Trimming stripped 5 bases from V and 4 bases from J, with 17 bases between. The length of the CDR3 is 15 residues. CDR1 is SEHNR and CDR2 is FQNEAQ in the germline V gene (reference sequence). CDR3 sequence: CASSRPREGSTEAFF. The CDR3, as DNA: TGTGCCAGCAGCAGGCCCCGGGAGGGAAGCACTGAAGCTTTCTTT.

The chain links TRBV27 to TRBJ2-7, with TRBD1 matching over 10 bases. V shed 6 bases, J shed 6 bases, and the junction held 8 bases outside the gene matches. From germline, CDR1 is MNHEY and CDR2 SMNVEV (reference sequence). CDR3 length equals 14 residues. The CDR3 sequence is CASSPGTGASEQYF. CDR3 coding DNA: TGTGCCAGCAGCCCCGGGACAGGGGCCTCCGAGCAGTACTTC.

This clone was seen just once. V usage is TRBV28 and J usage is TRBJ2-5, with D possibly being TRBD1 (6 bases). Per germline, CDR1 MDHEN and CDR2 SYDVKM. Trimming cost V 11 bases and J 4 bases, with 23 bases left between them. This CDR3 has 15 amino acids. In DNA, the CDR3 is TGTGCCGCCCGTGGGGGCCAGGGTACTCGAGAGACCCAGTACTTC. It codes for CAARGGQGTRETQYF.

J is TRBJ2-7 and V is TRBV30; 9 bases match TRBD2. The length of the CDR3 is 13 residues. V shed 4 bases and J 5 bases; nucleotides not matched to a gene: 6. The germline gives CDR1 GTSNPN, CDR2 SVGIG (reference sequence). For the CDR3, the DNA is TGTGCCTGGACTGTTAGCGGGAGTGACGAGCAGTACTTC. Amino acids: CAWTVSGSDEQYF.

The V and J genes are TRBV9 and TRBJ1-2; D gene ambiguous. V shed 0 bases and J shed 0 bases, with 9 bases lying between them. This CDR3 is built from 15 residues. Germline assignment: CDR1 SGDLS and CDR2 YYNGEE. As DNA, the CDR3 is TGTGCCAGCAGCGTAGTACCAGGAGCTAACTATGGCTACACCTTC. Translating it yields CASSVVPGANYGYTF.

Notes on this clone: The sample carries other DNA sequences with the same CDR3. The chain couples TRBV27 to TRBJ2-3; D not resolved. This CDR3 is 12 amino acids long. Germline CDR1 and CDR2: MNHEY and SMNVEV (reference sequence). Deletions cut 5 bases from V and 9 bases from J, with 12 bases between. CDR3 DNA: TGTGCCAGCAGTCCCCGCGGCGGAACGCAGTATTTT. Its translation is CASSPRGGTQYF.

The rearrangement uses TRBV19 and TRBJ2-7, with D possibly matching TRBD1 (5 bases). Germline V CDR1 and CDR2: LNHDA, SQIVND (reference sequence). V lost 1 base and J 3 bases, leaving 10 bases between the germline ends. CDR3 size: 14 residues. The CDR3 sequence: CASSIVVGLYEQYF. CDR3 coding DNA: TGTGCCAGTAGTATAGTAGTGGGGCTCTACGAGCAGTACTTC. The whole variable domain, remainder taken from reference TRBV19 and TRBJ2-7, is DGGITQSPKYLFRKEGQNVTLSCEQNLNHDAMYWYRQDPGQGLRLIYYSQIVNDFQKGDIAEGYSVSREKKESFPLTVTSAQKNPTAFYLCASSIVVGLYEQYFGPGTRLTVT.

The table lists this clone with a count of one. The chain uses TRBV5-4 and TRBJ1-2, with TRBD1 identical over 7 bases. The J segment lost 4 bases and the V segment lost 2 bases, leaving 8 bases of the junction unmatched. The CDR3 length is 15 residues. Germline V gives CDR1 SGHNT, CDR2 YYREEE (reference sequence). CDR3 amino acids: CASSFVERDSYGYTF. CDR3 DNA: TGTGCCAGCAGCTTTGTCGAAAGGGACAGCTATGGCTACACCTTC.

The V call is TRBV9, the J call TRBJ1-5, with TRBD1 as a possible D gene (5 bases). CDR3 length: 13 residues. The germline V gene encodes CDR1 SGDLS and CDR2 YYNGEE. The V and J ends lost 3 bases and 9 bases respectively, with 13 bases between them. Here the CDR3 reads CASSGGELGPQHF. In DNA, the CDR3 is TGTGCCAGCAGCGGGGGGGAGCTCGGGCCCCAGCATTTT.

V usage is TRBV28 and J usage is TRBJ2-1, with a possible D match to TRBD2 (5 bases). There are 15 residues in the CDR3. Germline loops: CDR1 MDHEN, CDR2 SYDVKM. Trimming took off 6 bases at V and 7 bases at J, with 19 bases between the two ends. This chain's CDR3 is CASSPVLAFLNEQFF. In nucleotides, the CDR3 is TGTGCCAGCAGCCCCGTGCTAGCTTTTTTAAATGAGCAGTTCTTC.

The count of this clone is one. Other DNA sequences in this sample translate to the same CDR3. The chain links TRBV9 to TRBJ2-5, with 7 bases identical to TRBD2. The germline gives CDR1 SGDLS, CDR2 YYNGEE. V lost 0 bases to trimming and J lost 1 base; unmatched junction nucleotides: 0. The CDR3 is 14 amino acids. The CDR3 DNA sequence: TGTGCCAGCAGCGTAGGGGGGGGCCAAGAGACCCAGTACTTC. It codes for CASSVGGGQETQYF.

Points on this clone: This specimen includes other DNA sequences encoding the same CDR3. This CDR3 is CASSLVVVNTEAFF. The CDR3 bases are TGTGCCAGCAGCTTAGTAGTCGTGAACACTGAAGCTTTCTTT. This sequence joins TRBV7-9 and TRBJ1-1; D not resolved. Germline V gives CDR1 SEHNR, CDR2 FQNEAQ (reference sequence). The CDR3 sequence is 14 residues long. The V and J ends lost 1 base and 0 bases respectively, with 6 bases between them.

V and J are TRBV7-9 and TRBJ2-1; 11 bases line up with TRBD2. V lost 3 bases, J lost 8 bases, and 6 bases stayed unmatched. Germline CDR1 and CDR2: SEHNR and FQNEAQ (reference sequence). This CDR3 comprises 15 residues. CDR3 DNA: TGTGCCAGCAGCTTCACTAGCGGGAGTTGGCATGAGCAGTTCTTC. Translation gives CASSFTSGSWHEQFF.